The T cell receptor (beta chain) under discussion was sequenced for a study of CDR3 diversity in severe acne. TCRdb used MiXCR to reprocess the PCR reads, holding one entry per CDR3 protein. Of 89,000 or so distinct CDR3 sequences in the sample, around 50% are singletons; the top ten hold roughly a tenth. This clonotype was observed many times. The sequence derives from a male donor in good health, serving as a control. The specimen was blood.

The chain's CDR3 is CASSVTAGGTTF. The CDR3 DNA reads as TGTGCCAGCAGTGTAACGGCAGGGGGTACGACCTTC. This rearrangement joins TRBV25-1 to TRBJ1-2; TRBD1 aligns across 7 bases. CDR1 and CDR2 (germline): MGHDK, SYGVNS. This CDR3 contains 12 residues. Trimming took 4 bases from V and 14 from J; bases not matched to a gene: 10.